Sequencing of this T cell receptor (beta chain) was carried out in a study of T cell repertoires in ileal Crohn's disease. In the study overall: 35% were active smokers at surgery; median disease duration was almost 8 years. Study-wide points: High-frequency clones were more common in sorted CD8 than CD4 cells.

Measured with immunoSEQ multiplex PCR; TCRdb has only the in-frame clones, and not every one. The sample consists of under 2,500 clones, about 90% of them appearing once. Remarks on this clone: Its antigen remains unknown.

In germline, CDR1 is SGHVS, CDR2 FQNEAQ. This CDR3 has 16 residues. V was shortened by 5 bases and J by 4 bases, with 18 bases between the two germline ends. Sequenced: ileal tissue. The TCR originated in an adult with Crohn's disease. The V gene is TRBV7-8, the J gene TRBJ2-1; D perhaps matches TRBD1 (6 bases). The CDR3 coding sequence is TGTGCCAGCAGCCCAAAAGACTCGAGGGGGTACAATGAGCAGTTCTTC. Residues: CASSPKDSRGYNEQFF.